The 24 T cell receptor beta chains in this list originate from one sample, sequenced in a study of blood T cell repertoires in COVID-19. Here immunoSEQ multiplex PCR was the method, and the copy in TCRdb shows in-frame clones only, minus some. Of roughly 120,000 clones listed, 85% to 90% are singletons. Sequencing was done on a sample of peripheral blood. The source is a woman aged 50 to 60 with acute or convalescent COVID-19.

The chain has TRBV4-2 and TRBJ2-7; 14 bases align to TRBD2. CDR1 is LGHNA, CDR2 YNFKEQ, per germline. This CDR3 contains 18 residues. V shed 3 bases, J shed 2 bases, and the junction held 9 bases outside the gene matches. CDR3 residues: CASSQGAGTSGSAYEQYF. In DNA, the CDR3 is TGTGCCAGCAGCCAGGGAGCCGGGACTAGCGGGAGTGCCTACGAGCAGTACTTC.

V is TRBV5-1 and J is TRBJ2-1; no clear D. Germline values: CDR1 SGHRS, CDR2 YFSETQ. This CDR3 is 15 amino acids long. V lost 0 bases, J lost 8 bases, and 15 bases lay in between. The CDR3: CASSLGQTLSDEQFF. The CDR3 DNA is TGCGCCAGCAGCTTGGGGCAGACCCTGAGCGATGAGCAGTTCTTC.

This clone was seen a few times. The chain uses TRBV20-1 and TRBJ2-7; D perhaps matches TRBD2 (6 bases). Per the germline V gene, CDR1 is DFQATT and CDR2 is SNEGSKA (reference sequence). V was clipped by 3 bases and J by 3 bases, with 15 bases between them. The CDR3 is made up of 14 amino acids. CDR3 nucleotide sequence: TGCAGTGCTAGTAGGTCCAGCGGGTTCTACGAGCAGTACTTC. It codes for CSASRSSGFYEQYF.

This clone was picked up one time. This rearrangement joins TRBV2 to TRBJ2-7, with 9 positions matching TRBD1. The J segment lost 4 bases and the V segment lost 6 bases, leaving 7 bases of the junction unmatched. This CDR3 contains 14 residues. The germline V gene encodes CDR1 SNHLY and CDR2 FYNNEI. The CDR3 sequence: CASRGTGRGYEQYF. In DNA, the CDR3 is TGTGCCAGCAGGGGGACAGGGCGTGGGTACGAGCAGTACTTC.

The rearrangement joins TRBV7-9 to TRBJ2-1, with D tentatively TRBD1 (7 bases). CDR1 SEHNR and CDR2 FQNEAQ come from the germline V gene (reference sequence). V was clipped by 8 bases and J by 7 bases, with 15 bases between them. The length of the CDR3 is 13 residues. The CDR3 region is CASGGTALNEQFF. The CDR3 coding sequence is TGTGCCAGCGGGGGGACAGCCTTAAATGAGCAGTTCTTC.

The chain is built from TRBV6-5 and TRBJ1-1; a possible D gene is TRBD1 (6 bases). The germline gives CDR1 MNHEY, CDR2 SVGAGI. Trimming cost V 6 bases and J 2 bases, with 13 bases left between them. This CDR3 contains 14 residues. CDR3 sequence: CASRDLGTNTEAFF. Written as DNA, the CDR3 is TGTGCCAGCAGAGACCTCGGGACAAACACTGAAGCTTTCTTT.

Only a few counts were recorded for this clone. CDR3 region: CASSPLTTNEKLFF. The DNA of the CDR3 is TGTGCCAGCTCACCCCTTACAACTAATGAAAAACTGTTTTTT. The chain has TRBV18 and TRBJ1-4; D call uncertain. CDR1 is KGHSH and CDR2 is LQKENI in the germline V gene. The V gene lost 3 bases and the J gene lost 0 bases, with 5 bases spanning the gap. The CDR3 has 14 residues.

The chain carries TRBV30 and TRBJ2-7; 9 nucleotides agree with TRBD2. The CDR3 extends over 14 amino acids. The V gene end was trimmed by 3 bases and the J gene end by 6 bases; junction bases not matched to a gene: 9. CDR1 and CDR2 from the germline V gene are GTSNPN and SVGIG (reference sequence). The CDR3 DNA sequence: TGTGCCTGGAGGGCTTTTGGCGGGAGGGGCGAGCAGTACTTC. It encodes CAWRAFGGRGEQYF. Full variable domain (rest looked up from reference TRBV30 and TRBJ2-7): SQTIHQWPATLVQPVGSPLSLECTVEGTSNPNLYWYRQAAGRGLQLLFYSVGIGQISSEVPQNLSASRPQDRQFILSSKKLLLSDSGFYLCAWRAFGGRGEQYFGPGTRLTVT.

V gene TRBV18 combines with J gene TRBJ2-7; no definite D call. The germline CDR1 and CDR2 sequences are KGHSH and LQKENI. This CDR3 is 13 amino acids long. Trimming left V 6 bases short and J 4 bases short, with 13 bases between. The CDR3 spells CASSPGPGYEQYF. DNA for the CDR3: TGTGCCAGCTCTCCGGGTCCCGGTTACGAGCAGTACTTC.

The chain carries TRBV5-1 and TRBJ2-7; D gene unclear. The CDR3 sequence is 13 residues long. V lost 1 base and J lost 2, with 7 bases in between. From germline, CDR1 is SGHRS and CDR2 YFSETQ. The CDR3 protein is CASSLTETYEQYF. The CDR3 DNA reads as TGCGCCAGCAGCTTGACAGAAACCTACGAGCAGTACTTC.

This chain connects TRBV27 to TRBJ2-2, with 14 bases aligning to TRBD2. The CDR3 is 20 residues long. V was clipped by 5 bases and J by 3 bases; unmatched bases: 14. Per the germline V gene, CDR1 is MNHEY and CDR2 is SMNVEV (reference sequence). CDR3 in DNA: TGTGCCAGCAGTATCGACAGGGGCGGGACTAGCGGGAGCTACACCGGGGAGCTGTTTTTT. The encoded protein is CASSIDRGGTSGSYTGELFF.

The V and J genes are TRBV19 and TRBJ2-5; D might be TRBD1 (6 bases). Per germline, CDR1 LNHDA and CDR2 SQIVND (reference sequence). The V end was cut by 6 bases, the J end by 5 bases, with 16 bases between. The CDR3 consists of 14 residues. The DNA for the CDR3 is TGTGCCAGTAGCCCAACAGGGTCCGGGGAGACCCAGTACTTC. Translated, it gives CASSPTGSGETQYF.

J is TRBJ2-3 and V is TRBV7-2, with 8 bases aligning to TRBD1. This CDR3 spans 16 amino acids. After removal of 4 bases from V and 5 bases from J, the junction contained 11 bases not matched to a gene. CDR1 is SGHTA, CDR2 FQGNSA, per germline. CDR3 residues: CASSSPPGQVLDTQYF. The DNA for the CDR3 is TGTGCCAGCAGCTCTCCCCCGGGACAGGTGCTAGATACGCAGTATTTT.

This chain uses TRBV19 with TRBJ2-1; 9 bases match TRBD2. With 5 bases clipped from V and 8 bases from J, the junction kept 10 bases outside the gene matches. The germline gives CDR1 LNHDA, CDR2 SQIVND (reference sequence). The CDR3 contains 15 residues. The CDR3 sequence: CASSPRREGLHEQFF. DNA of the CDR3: TGTGCCAGTAGTCCGAGGCGGGAGGGCCTACATGAGCAGTTCTTC.

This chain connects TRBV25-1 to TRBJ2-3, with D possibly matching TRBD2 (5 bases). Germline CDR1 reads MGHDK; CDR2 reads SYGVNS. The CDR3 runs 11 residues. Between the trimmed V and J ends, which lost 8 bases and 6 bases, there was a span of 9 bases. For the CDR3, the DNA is TGTGCCAGCCGGACTGGGGATACGCAGTATTTT. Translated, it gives CASRTGDTQYF. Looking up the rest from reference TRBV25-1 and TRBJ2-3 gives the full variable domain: EADIYQTPRYLVIGTGKKITLECSQTMGHDKMYWYQQDPGMELHLIHYSYGVNSTEKGDLSSESTVSRIRTEHFPLTLESARPSHTSQYLCASRTGDTQYFGPGTRLTVL.

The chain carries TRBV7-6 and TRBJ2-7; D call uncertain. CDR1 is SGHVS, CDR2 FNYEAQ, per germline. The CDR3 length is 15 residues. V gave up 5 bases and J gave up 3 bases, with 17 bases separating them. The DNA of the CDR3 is TGTGCCAGCAGCCCGTATCCGAGACAAAACTACGAGCAGTACTTC. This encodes CASSPYPRQNYEQYF.

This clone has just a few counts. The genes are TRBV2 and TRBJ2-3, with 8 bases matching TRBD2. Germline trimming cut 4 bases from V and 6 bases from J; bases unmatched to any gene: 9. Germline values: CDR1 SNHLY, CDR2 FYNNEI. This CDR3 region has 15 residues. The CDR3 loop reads CASSGRAGESDTQYF. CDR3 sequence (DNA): TGTGCCAGCAGTGGACGAGCGGGAGAATCGGATACGCAGTATTTT.

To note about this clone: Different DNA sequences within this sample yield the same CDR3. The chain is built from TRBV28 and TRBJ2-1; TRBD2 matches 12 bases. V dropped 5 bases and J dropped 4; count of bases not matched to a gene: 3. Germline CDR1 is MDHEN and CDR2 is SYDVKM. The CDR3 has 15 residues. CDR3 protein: CASSPLAGGYNEQFF. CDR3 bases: TGTGCCAGCAGTCCCCTAGCGGGAGGGTACAATGAGCAGTTCTTC.

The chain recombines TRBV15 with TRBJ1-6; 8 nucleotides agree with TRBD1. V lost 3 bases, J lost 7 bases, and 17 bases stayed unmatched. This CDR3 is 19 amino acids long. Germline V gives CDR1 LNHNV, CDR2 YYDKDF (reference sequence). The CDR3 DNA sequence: TGTGCCACCAGCAGTTCCCCCTTGGGGGGACAGGTAACGAATTCACCCCTCCACTTT. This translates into CATSSSPLGGQVTNSPLHF.

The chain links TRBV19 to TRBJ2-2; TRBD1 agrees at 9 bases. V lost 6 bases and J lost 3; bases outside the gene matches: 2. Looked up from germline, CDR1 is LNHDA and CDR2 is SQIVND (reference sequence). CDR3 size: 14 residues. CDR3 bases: TGTGCCAGTAGCCGGGACAGGGACACCGGGGAGCTGTTTTTT. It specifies CASSRDRDTGELFF.

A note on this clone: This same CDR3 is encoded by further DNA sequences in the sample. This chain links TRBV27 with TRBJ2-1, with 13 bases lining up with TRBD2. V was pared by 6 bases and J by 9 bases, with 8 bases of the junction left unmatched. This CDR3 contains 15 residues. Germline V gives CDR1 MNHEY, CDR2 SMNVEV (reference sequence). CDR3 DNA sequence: TGTGCCAGCAGCCGGACTAGCGGGAGAGGGGGTGAGCAGTTCTTC. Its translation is CASSRTSGRGGEQFF.

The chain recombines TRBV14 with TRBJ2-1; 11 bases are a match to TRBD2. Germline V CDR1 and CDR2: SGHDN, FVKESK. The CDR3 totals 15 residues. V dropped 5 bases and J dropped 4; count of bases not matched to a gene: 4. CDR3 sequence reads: CASSTRTSGYNEQFF. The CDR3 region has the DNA TGTGCCAGCAGCACTCGGACTAGCGGGTACAATGAGCAGTTCTTC.

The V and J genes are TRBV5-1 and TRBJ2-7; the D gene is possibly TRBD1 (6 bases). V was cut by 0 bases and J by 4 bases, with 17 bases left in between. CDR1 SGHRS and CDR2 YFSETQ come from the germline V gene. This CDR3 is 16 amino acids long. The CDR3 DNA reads TGCGCCAGCAGCTTGGGCCGGACAGAGGGGATTTACGAGCAGTACTTC. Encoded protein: CASSLGRTEGIYEQYF.

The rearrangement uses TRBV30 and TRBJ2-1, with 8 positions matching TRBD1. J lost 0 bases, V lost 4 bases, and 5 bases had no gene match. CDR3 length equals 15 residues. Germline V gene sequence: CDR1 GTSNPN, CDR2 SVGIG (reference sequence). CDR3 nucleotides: TGTGCCTGGAAGAAAGGGACAGGCTCCTACAATGAGCAGTTCTTC. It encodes CAWKKGTGSYNEQFF.